One sample yielded the 17 T cell receptor beta chains listed below, sequenced in a study of Graves' ophthalmopathy and Graves' hyperthyroidism (dated 2018 in TCRdb). Sequencing was performed on an Illumina HiSeq 2000. TCR beta CDR3 regions were amplified from RNA transcripts for repertoire sequencing. HTBI primers and the Qiagen OneStep RT-PCR kit were used in a first-round RT-PCR, which was followed by a second-round multiplex PCR, size selection and purification. TCRdb applied fastp at Q25 and MiXCR to the public reads, then kept only in-frame beta chains. Under each unique CDR3 protein, matching rows form one entry showing the most common genes and DNA. In this sample the table shows fewer than 600,000 distinct CDR3 sequences, approximately 15% of which occur a single time. 9.8% of the sample belongs to the ten largest clones. Specimen: blood. Receptors originate from a woman aged 25 to 39 with Graves' ophthalmopathy. Donor details come from another sample of the same person, matched by shared clones.

The chain recombines TRBV18 with TRBJ1-2; D unclear. Between the trimmed V and J ends, which lost 1 base and 4 bases, there was a span of 10 bases. The germline CDR1 and CDR2 sequences are KGHSH and LQKENI. This CDR3 comprises 14 residues. CDR3 in amino acids: CASSPRQSSYGYTF. CDR3 DNA: TGTGCCAGCTCACCACGCCAGTCATCCTATGGCTACACCTTC.

This clonotype was picked up many times. The CDR3 bases are TGCAGTGCTAGCGTCACTAACTATGGCTACACCTTC. Residues: CSASVTNYGYTF. The chain recombines TRBV20-1 with TRBJ1-2; D not certain. Between the trimmed V and J ends, which lost 3 bases and 0 bases, there was a span of 5 bases. The CDR3 loop spans 12 amino acids. From germline, CDR1 is DFQATT and CDR2 SNEGSKA (reference sequence).

This clonotype came up many times. A junction boundary mismatches the germline segment, possibly from a read error. The genes are TRBV6-1 and TRBJ1-2; possible D gene TRBD1, 5 bases. The germline CDR1 and CDR2 sequences are MNHNS and SASEGT. CDR3 length equals 13 residues. The chain's CDR3 is CASSEGAIGGYTF. In nucleotides, the CDR3 is TGTGCCAGCAGCGAAGGGGCGATTGGTGGCTACACCTTC.

V is TRBV30 and J is TRBJ2-1, with TRBD1 identical over 8 bases. This CDR3 spans 16 amino acids. Per germline, CDR1 GTSNPN and CDR2 SVGIG (reference sequence). Germline trimming cut 1 base from V and 0 bases from J; bases unmatched to any gene: 5. CDR3 amino acids: CAWSDDRGYSYNEQFF. The CDR3 nucleotides read TGTGCCTGGAGTGACGACAGGGGCTACTCCTACAATGAGCAGTTCTTC.

The sample holds many counts of this clonotype. The chain recombines TRBV28 with TRBJ1-5; no clear D. V was pared by 5 bases and J by 9 bases, with 11 bases between. This CDR3 contains 12 residues. The germline gives CDR1 MDHEN, CDR2 SYDVKM. This CDR3 reads CASSPPLTPQHF. As DNA, the CDR3 is TGTGCCAGCAGTCCCCCTCTGACGCCCCAGCATTTT. Supplemented by reference TRBV28 and TRBJ1-5, the full variable domain reads DVKVTQSSRYLVKRTGEKVFLECVQDMDHENMFWYRQDPGLGLRLIYFSYDVKMKEKGDIPEGYSVSREKKERFSLILESASTNQTSMYLCASSPPLTPQHFGDGTRLSIL.

This clonotype was counted ten times or more. This chain connects TRBV24-1 to TRBJ2-5, with 7 positions matching TRBD2. The CDR3 totals 14 residues. The V gene's germline CDR1 is KGHDR and CDR2 SFDVKD. J was trimmed by 5 bases and V by 0 bases; bases with no gene match: 2. CDR3 region: CATSDLGGEETQYF. CDR3 sequence (DNA): TGTGCCACCAGTGATTTGGGGGGGGAGGAGACCCAGTACTTC.

This clonotype was detected many times. This chain connects TRBV7-8 to TRBJ1-3; D is unresolved. CDR3 length: 16 residues. V shed 4 bases and J shed 1 base, with 14 bases lying between them. Germline V gene lookup returns CDR1 SGHVS and CDR2 FQNEAQ. The CDR3 sequence: CASSSSPRLSGNTIYF. Written as DNA, the CDR3 is TGTGCCAGCAGCTCCTCCCCAAGGTTGTCTGGAAACACCATATATTTT.

This clonotype was seen once. A read error is possible here, since a much larger clone lies one base away. J is TRBJ2-7 and V is TRBV15, with D unresolved. The CDR3 length is 13 residues. Germline CDR1 is LNHNV and CDR2 is YYDKDF (reference sequence). CDR3 bases: TGTGCCTCCAGCAGAGCGCAAGCCTACGAGCAGTACTTC. Protein sequence: CASSRAQAYEQYF.

In nucleotides, the CDR3 is TGTGCCAGCAGTTTATTGGACGCGAACACTGAAGCTTTCTTT. This codes for CASSLLDANTEAFF. The genes are TRBV12-3 or TRBV12-4 and TRBJ1-1; D unclear. The CDR3 is made up of 14 amino acids. The V end was cut by 2 bases, the J end by 1 base, with 8 bases between.

This clonotype was found a few times. A much larger clone sits a single nucleotide away, making a read error possible. In DNA form, the CDR3 reads TGCAGCGTTGGAGACAGGGGTCCGGAGACCCAGTACTTC. Its protein product is CSVGDRGPETQYF. The chain is built from TRBV29-1 and TRBJ2-5, with TRBD1 identical over 8 bases. This CDR3 is built from 13 residues. V gave up 4 bases and J gave up 5 bases; unmatched junction bases: 6. The germline V gene has CDR1 SQVTM and CDR2 ANQGSEA. Full variable domain (remainder filled in from reference TRBV29-1 and TRBJ2-5): SAVISQKPSRDICQRGTSLTIQCQVDSQVTMMFWYRQQPGQSLTLIATANQGSEATYESGFVIDKFPISRPNLTFSTLTVSNMSPEDSSIYLCSVGDRGPETQYFGPGTRLLVL.

This chain uses TRBV12-3 or TRBV12-4 with TRBJ1-2, with D possibly TRBD1 on 6 matching bases. The V and J ends lost 7 bases and 2 bases respectively, with 11 bases between them. This CDR3 spans 13 amino acids. CDR3 coding DNA: TGTGCCAGCAAAGGGGGGGGGAACTATGGCTACACCTTC. Translated: CASKGGGNYGYTF.

The sample holds many counts of this clonotype. The J gene is TRBJ1-5, the V gene TRBV6-4; perhaps TRBD1 as D (5 bases). Deletions cut 6 bases from V and 0 bases from J, with 18 bases between. Germline CDR1 is MRHNA and CDR2 is SNTAGT. The CDR3 extends over 17 amino acids. The CDR3 nucleotides are TGTGCCAGCAGGATCAAGCGGGACCCTTATAGCAATCAGCCCCAGCATTTT. Translated, it gives CASRIKRDPYSNQPQHF.

This clonotype was counted ten times or more. The chain uses TRBV6-5 and TRBJ1-3; D is ambiguous. Germline CDR1 MNHEY, CDR2 SVGAGI. Trimming removed 2 bases at V and 0 bases at J, with 14 bases between. There are 17 residues in the CDR3. The CDR3: CASSYATPTSSGNTIYF. DNA for the CDR3: TGTGCCAGCAGTTACGCTACCCCTACCTCCTCTGGAAACACCATATATTTT.

The table lists this clonotype with many counts. This rearrangement joins TRBV7-2 to TRBJ2-5; D remains ambiguous. V was pared by 5 bases and J by 4 bases, with 14 bases between. CDR1 and CDR2 (germline): SGHTA, FQGNSA. There are 14 residues in the CDR3. The CDR3 loop is CASSQGPAGETQYF. DNA of the CDR3: TGTGCCAGCAGCCAAGGTCCAGCTGGAGAGACCCAGTACTTC.

This clonotype has more than one count but fewer than ten. The genes are TRBV6-1 and TRBJ1-5; the match to TRBD1 covers 8 bases. This CDR3 has 16 residues. Germline trimming cut 2 bases from V and 2 bases from J; bases unmatched to any gene: 5. Germline lookup yields CDR1 MNHNS and CDR2 SASEGT. CDR3 region: CASSEIQGQGNQPQHF. The DNA of the CDR3 is TGTGCCAGCAGTGAAATCCAGGGACAGGGCAATCAGCCCCAGCATTTT.

This clonotype was seen ten or more times. The chain joins TRBV2 to TRBJ1-2; D remains unclear. V shed 6 bases and J shed 8 bases, with 13 bases lying between them. Germline assignment: CDR1 SNHLY and CDR2 FYNNEI. The CDR3 is 12 amino acids. The CDR3 coding sequence is TGTGCCAGCAGGACCTTCTGGGGAGGCTACACCTTC. Its protein is CASRTFWGGYTF.

The V and J genes are TRBV27 and TRBJ1-5; no reliable D call. The germline V and J ends were trimmed by 6 bases and 3 bases, with 9 bases remaining between them. CDR3 length: 13 amino acids. Germline V gene sequence: CDR1 MNHEY, CDR2 SMNVEV (reference sequence). CDR3 DNA sequence: TGTGCCAGCAGGAGGCAAAACAATCAGCCCCAGCATTTT. It translates to CASRRQNNQPQHF.